The 29 T cell receptor beta chains reported below all come from one sample, sequenced in a study of human T cells and chemical hapten exposure. TCRdb re-called the RACE reads with MiXCR, one entry per CDR3 protein. The sample comprises 300,000 to 450,000 distinct CDR3 sequences, 4.8% of which are singletons, and 2% to 2.5% rests with the top ten. Time point denoted: patch test 1, 2 weeks after DPC sensitization. As for treatment: therapeutic diphenylcyclopropenone sensitization with weekly scalp DPC. The sample here was whole blood, taken in connection with sensitization to the hapten diphenylcyclopropenone (DPC). The receptors shown here come from a woman in her forties or fifties with alopecia areata. Some clones in this sample may be carry-over from other donors' samples.

The table lists this clonotype with many counts. This CDR3 is CASSFAGDNSPLHF. CDR3 nucleotide sequence: TGTGCCAGCAGTTTCGCAGGGGATAATTCACCCCTCCACTTT. This sequence joins TRBV27 and TRBJ1-6, with D possibly matching TRBD1 (6 bases). The length of the CDR3 is 14 residues. Germline V gene data show CDR1 as MNHEY and CDR2 as SMNVEV (reference sequence). V lost 3 bases to trimming and J lost 5 bases, with 8 bases between them.

The V gene is TRBV5-6, the J gene TRBJ2-3; maybe TRBD2 (6 bases). V was cut by 7 bases and J by 6 bases, with 15 bases left in between. The CDR3 consists of 13 residues. Germline CDR1 is SGHDT and CDR2 is YYEEEE. In DNA form, the CDR3 reads TGTGCCAGCGGCGGCGGGACCCATGATACGCAGTATTTT. Its translation: CASGGGTHDTQYF.

In its sample, this clonotype was seen a few times. V usage is TRBV7-7 and J usage is TRBJ2-1, with D perhaps matching TRBD2 (6 bases). The CDR3 runs to 14 residues. The germline V gene has CDR1 SSHAT and CDR2 FNYEAQ (reference sequence). Trimming cost V 1 base and J 5 bases, with 9 bases left between them. CDR3 protein: CASSLGSGDNEQFF. CDR3 bases: TGTGCCAGCAGCTTAGGTTCGGGAGACAATGAGCAGTTCTTC.

This clonotype was detected many times. The chain links TRBV28 to TRBJ1-2, with 7 bases lining up with TRBD1. The V gene end was trimmed by 6 bases and the J gene end by 8 bases; junction bases not matched to a gene: 12. Germline CDR1 is MDHEN and CDR2 is SYDVKM. The CDR3 covers 14 residues. DNA for the CDR3: TGTGCCAGCAGCTACCCCAGAGGGGGCGTCGGCTACACCTTC. It translates to CASSYPRGGVGYTF.

This clonotype was detected ten times or more. The J gene is TRBJ2-3, the V gene TRBV24-1, with 8 nucleotides matching TRBD2. The CDR3 totals 20 residues. Per the germline V gene, CDR1 is KGHDR and CDR2 is SFDVKD. V was pared by 5 bases and J by 7 bases, with 25 bases of the junction left unmatched. The CDR3 here is CATSAVNPSRRGELGNTQYF. CDR3 bases: TGTGCCACCAGTGCCGTTAACCCCTCCCGGCGGGGGGAGCTGGGGAATACGCAGTATTTT.

In its sample, this clonotype was seen many times. The V call is TRBV4-1, the J call TRBJ2-1; D uncertain. The germline CDR1 and CDR2 sequences are MGHRA and YSYEKL. This CDR3 contains 14 residues. Trimming shortened V by 0 bases and J by 4 bases, and 7 bases separated the two germline ends. This CDR3 is CASSQEADYNEQFF. The CDR3, as DNA: TGCGCCAGCAGCCAAGAGGCAGATTACAATGAGCAGTTCTTC.

This clonotype was seen repeatedly, ten times or more. The chain carries TRBV6-5 and TRBJ1-6; no clear D gene. Trimming removed 2 bases from V and 0 bases from J, with 8 bases in between. The germline CDR1 and CDR2 sequences are MNHEY and SVGAGI. CDR3 length: 16 amino acids. The CDR3 sequence is CASSYQTLSYNSPLHF. The CDR3 bases are TGTGCCAGCAGTTACCAGACGCTCTCCTATAATTCACCCCTCCACTTT.

The table lists this clonotype with many counts. CDR3 in amino acids: CASSDGWTEAFF. CDR3 sequence (DNA): TGCGCCAGCAGTGACGGGTGGACTGAAGCTTTCTTT. The rearrangement joins TRBV10-1 to TRBJ1-1; D is unresolved. V was pared by 3 bases and J by 5 bases, with 7 bases between. Germline loops: CDR1 WNHNN, CDR2 SYGVQD (reference sequence). The CDR3 covers 12 residues.

This clonotype appeared many times. The V and J genes are TRBV7-6 and TRBJ1-6; D might be TRBD1 (6 bases). V gave up 2 bases and J gave up 6 bases, with 17 bases separating them. This CDR3 has 17 amino acids. Germline CDR1 reads SGHVS; CDR2 reads FNYEAQ. Here the CDR3 DNA reads TGTGCCAGCAGCTTAACCCCAGGGGCAGTGGGTAATTCACCCCTCCACTTT. Its translation is CASSLTPGAVGNSPLHF.

This clonotype was recorded many times. This rearrangement joins TRBV10-3 to TRBJ2-5; TRBD1 agrees at 7 bases. V was pared by 10 bases and J by 1 base, with 3 bases of the junction left unmatched. The CDR3 is made up of 12 amino acids. CDR1 is ENHRY and CDR2 is SYGVKD in the germline V gene. The CDR3 DNA sequence: TGTGCCACAGGACAGGCCCAAGAGACCCAGTACTTC. Translating gives CATGQAQETQYF.

This clonotype was recorded at least ten times. The genes are TRBV9 and TRBJ1-1, with D hard to call. The length of the CDR3 is 14 residues. V was trimmed by 0 bases and J by 5 bases, leaving 11 bases between them. The germline V gene has CDR1 SGDLS and CDR2 YYNGEE. The CDR3 DNA reads as TGTGCCAGCAGCGTAGTATCGGCAGAGACTGAAGCTTTCTTT. Protein product: CASSVVSAETEAFF.

The chain links TRBV10-1 to TRBJ2-7; D might be TRBD1 or TRBD2, each matching 5 bases. This CDR3 region has 14 residues. Trimming shortened V by 3 bases and J by 7 bases, and 16 bases separated the two germline ends. From germline, CDR1 is WNHNN and CDR2 SYGVQD (reference sequence). The CDR3 loop is CASSDSGRPREQYF. The CDR3 DNA is TGCGCCAGCAGTGACTCGGGACGGCCCCGGGAGCAGTACTTC.

This clonotype was counted ten times or more. The chain recombines TRBV7-2 with TRBJ2-5; possibly TRBD2 for D (5 bases). V was clipped by 1 base and J by 7 bases, with 10 bases between them. The CDR3 is made up of 13 amino acids. The V gene's germline CDR1 is SGHTA and CDR2 FQGNSA. The CDR3 DNA reads as TGTGCCAGCAGCTTAGGTGGACTGGGGACCCAGTACTTC. Its translation is CASSLGGLGTQYF.

This clonotype has at least ten counts. The chain combines TRBV3-1 with TRBJ1-1; TRBD1 aligns across 7 bases. J was trimmed by 3 bases and V by 4 bases; bases with no gene match: 5. CDR1 is LGHDT, CDR2 YNNKEL, per germline (reference sequence). The length of the CDR3 is 14 residues. For the CDR3, the DNA is TGTGCCAGCAGCCCTCAGACAGGGTACACTGAAGCTTTCTTT. Translated, it gives CASSPQTGYTEAFF.

This clonotype was recorded many times. The genes are TRBV7-2 and TRBJ2-4, with unresolved D. Germline lookup yields CDR1 SGHTA and CDR2 FQGNSA. Trimming cost V 2 bases and J 16 bases, with 21 bases left between them. This CDR3 has 14 amino acids. CDR3 DNA: TGTGCCAGCAGCTTACGGTTATCCCCCCTTTTGTCCTACTTC. This translates into CASSLRLSPLLSYF. The variable domain in full, with the rest retrieved from reference TRBV7-2 and TRBJ2-4, is GAGVSQSPSNKVTEKGKDVELRCDPISGHTALYWYRQSLGQGLEFLIYFQGNSAPDKSGLPSDRFSAERTGGSVSTLTIQRTQQEDSAVYLCASSLRLSPLLSYFGAGTRLSVL.

This clonotype was found a few times. This rearrangement joins TRBV20-1 to TRBJ2-3; a possible D gene is TRBD2 (6 bases). Germline values: CDR1 DFQATT, CDR2 SNEGSKA (reference sequence). Trimming stripped 1 base from V and 4 bases from J, with 6 bases between. The CDR3 runs to 12 residues. CDR3 DNA sequence: TGCAGTGCTAGAGCTAGCGCAGATACGCAGTATTTT. Amino acids: CSARASADTQYF.

In its sample, this clonotype was seen many times. This chain links TRBV3-1 with TRBJ2-1, with TRBD2 matching over 11 bases. Germline trimming cut 2 bases from V and 3 bases from J; bases unmatched to any gene: 9. Per germline, CDR1 LGHDT and CDR2 YNNKEL (reference sequence). The CDR3 has 18 residues. The CDR3 nucleotides are TGTGCCAGCAGCCAAAAGACTAGCGGGATTACCCACTACAATGAGCAGTTCTTC. It codes for CASSQKTSGITHYNEQFF.

This clonotype was seen more than once but under ten times. The chain uses TRBV6-5 and TRBJ2-6; TRBD1 is a possible D gene (7 bases). The V gene's germline CDR1 is MNHEY and CDR2 SVGAGI. V dropped 4 bases and J dropped 4 bases, with 17 bases sitting between them. The CDR3 is made up of 17 amino acids. CDR3 protein: CASSWGDSALGANVLTF. CDR3 coding DNA: TGTGCCAGCAGTTGGGGGGACAGCGCTCTAGGGGCCAACGTCCTGACTTTC.

This clonotype showed up many times. The rearrangement links TRBV13 to TRBJ2-3; D is unresolved. The length of the CDR3 is 14 residues. Germline-derived CDR1 and CDR2 are PRHDT and FYEKMQ (reference sequence). The germline V and J ends were trimmed by 0 bases and 3 bases, with 7 bases remaining between them. The CDR3 reads CASSLGQPTDTQYF. CDR3 bases: TGTGCCAGCAGCTTAGGACAGCCTACAGATACGCAGTATTTT.

This clonotype has at least ten counts. This chain joins TRBV20-1 and TRBJ2-1, with D possibly matching TRBD2 (5 bases). V was clipped by 1 base and J by 10 bases, with 8 bases between them. The CDR3 is made up of 11 amino acids. CDR1 and CDR2 from the germline V gene are DFQATT and SNEGSKA (reference sequence). The CDR3 reads CSARGEREQFF. In DNA form, the CDR3 reads TGCAGTGCTAGAGGTGAGCGGGAGCAGTTCTTC.

The rearrangement links TRBV20-1 to TRBJ1-2; D remains unclear. The germline V and J ends were trimmed by 0 bases and 5 bases, with 13 bases remaining between them. Germline V lookup: CDR1 DFQATT, CDR2 SNEGSKA (reference sequence). This CDR3 has 14 amino acids. CDR3 sequence reads: CSARDHNYPYGYTF. The CDR3 DNA follows: TGCAGTGCTAGAGATCATAATTATCCGTATGGCTACACCTTC.

This clonotype was counted ten times or more. The chain combines TRBV19 with TRBJ2-7; 9 bases line up with TRBD2. CDR3 size: 17 residues. V lost 1 base, J lost 2 bases, and 9 bases stayed unmatched. CDR1 and CDR2 from the germline V gene are LNHDA and SQIVND (reference sequence). The CDR3 DNA reads TGTGCCAGTAGTATAGCCCTTGGGCTAGCGGGGACCTACGAGCAGTACTTC. It yields the protein CASSIALGLAGTYEQYF.

This clonotype appeared many times. The V and J genes are TRBV3-1 and TRBJ1-1; no clear D. V was trimmed by 4 bases and J by 4 bases, leaving 10 bases between them. The germline V gene encodes CDR1 LGHDT and CDR2 YNNKEL (reference sequence). This CDR3 is built from 13 residues. The CDR3 region is CASSLGLITEAFF. Here the CDR3 DNA reads TGTGCCAGCAGCCTCGGACTGATCACTGAAGCTTTCTTT.

This clonotype has ten or more counts. The chain couples TRBV13 to TRBJ2-1, with TRBD2 as a possible D gene (6 bases). Trimming removed 4 bases from V and 8 bases from J, with 18 bases in between. This CDR3 spans 15 amino acids. CDR1 is PRHDT, CDR2 FYEKMQ, per germline (reference sequence). CDR3 sequence (DNA): TGTGCCAGCAGCTCTGGGACTCTCGGGGGAGATGAGCAGTTCTTC. Its protein is CASSSGTLGGDEQFF.

This clonotype has a count of ten or more. V usage is TRBV4-1 and J usage is TRBJ2-1; the D is unclear. V was pared by 1 base and J by 6 bases, with 10 bases between. This CDR3 is 14 amino acids long. CDR1 and CDR2 from the germline V gene are MGHRA and YSYEKL. The CDR3 loop reads CASSQVVIGNEQFF. In nucleotides, the CDR3 is TGCGCCAGCAGCCAAGTCGTAATCGGCAATGAGCAGTTCTTC.

In this sample, this clonotype turned up many times. This chain joins TRBV9 and TRBJ1-5; D uncertain. The CDR3 totals 15 residues. Trimming pared 0 bases from V and 2 bases from J, leaving 9 bases between. Germline values: CDR1 SGDLS, CDR2 YYNGEE. The DNA of the CDR3 is TGTGCCAGCAGCGTAGGTACGATTGGCAATCAGCCCCAGCATTTT. Its protein is CASSVGTIGNQPQHF.

There are many counts of this clonotype. The CDR3 here is CASSQGFRLPGANVLTF. The CDR3 bases are TGTGCCAGCAGCCAAGGGTTCAGGCTACCTGGGGCCAACGTCCTGACTTTC. The chain carries TRBV14 and TRBJ2-6; D is ambiguous. With 1 base removed from V and 2 bases from J, the gap between germline ends came to 12 bases. The CDR3 sequence is 17 residues long. Looked up from germline, CDR1 is SGHDN and CDR2 is FVKESK.

The chain uses TRBV10-3 and TRBJ2-6; D is possibly TRBD1 (5 bases). CDR3 length: 15 amino acids. The V end lost 5 bases, the J end lost 2 bases, and 10 bases lay between the germline ends. Germline loops: CDR1 ENHRY, CDR2 SYGVKD. CDR3 in amino acids: CAISIQGAGANVLTF. The CDR3 bases are TGTGCCATCAGTATCCAGGGCGCTGGGGCCAACGTCCTGACTTTC.

In its sample, this clonotype was seen many times. The chain joins TRBV9 to TRBJ1-1; possible D gene TRBD1, 5 bases. With 4 bases removed from V and 3 bases from J, the gap between germline ends came to 13 bases. The length of the CDR3 is 14 residues. CDR1 and CDR2 (germline): SGDLS, YYNGEE. The chain's CDR3 is CASSFMDTHTEAFF. The CDR3 DNA reads TGTGCCAGCAGCTTTATGGACACGCACACTGAAGCTTTCTTT.